This TCR beta chain derives from a study of CD8 T cells in Susac syndrome. About the research overall: Susac syndrome patients were untreated, on corticosteroids with some adding intravenous immunoglobulin, or on intravenous immunoglobulin only.

From blood CD8+ and CD4+ T cells, TCR beta sequences were generated. Random hexamers were used to reverse transcribe the RNA input (roughly 0.5 to 1 ug). immunoSEQ multiplex PCR amplified TCR beta CDR3 across 54 Vbeta, 13 Jbeta. TCRdb re-derived calls from the immunoSEQ multiplex PCR reads in MiXCR, one entry per CDR3 protein. The repertoire holds 74,000 or so distinct CDR3 sequences, with under 95% as singletons. Sequencing input: CD4+ T cells from PBMCs. The clonotype originates from a human donor with Susac syndrome.

CDR3 nucleotides: TGCGCCAGCAGCCCCTACTCGAGGACTAGCGGGGGGCTAAGGAATGAGCAGTTCTTC. Translated, it gives CASSPYSRTSGGLRNEQFF. The genes are TRBV5-1 and TRBJ2-1, with 14 bases fitting TRBD2. This CDR3 is built from 19 residues. The junction had 16 bases not matched to a gene; V was cut back by 4 bases and J by 7 bases. Germline V gene lookup returns CDR1 SGHRS and CDR2 YFSETQ.